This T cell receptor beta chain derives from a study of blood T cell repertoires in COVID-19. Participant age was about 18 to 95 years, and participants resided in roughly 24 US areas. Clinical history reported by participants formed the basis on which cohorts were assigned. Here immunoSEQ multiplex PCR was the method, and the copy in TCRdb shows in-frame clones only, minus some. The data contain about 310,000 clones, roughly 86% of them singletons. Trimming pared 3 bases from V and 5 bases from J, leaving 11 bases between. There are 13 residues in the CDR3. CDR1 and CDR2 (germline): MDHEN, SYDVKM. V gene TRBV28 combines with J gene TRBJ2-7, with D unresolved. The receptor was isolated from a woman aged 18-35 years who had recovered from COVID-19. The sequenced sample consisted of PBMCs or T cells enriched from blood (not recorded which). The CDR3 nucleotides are TGTGCCAGCAGTTTTCGCGCGATTGACGAGCAGTACTTC. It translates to CASSFRAIDEQYF.